The 26 T cell receptor beta chains below all came from one sample that was sequenced in a study of blood T cell repertoires in COVID-19. The data were produced by immunoSEQ multiplex PCR, yet TCRdb's version contains in-frame clones alone and is incomplete. Of about 190,000 clones listed, around 84% are singletons. Sample: peripheral blood. The receptor source for this set is a human donor in a cohort sampled during active COVID-19.

A few counts support this clone. The CDR3 DNA follows: TGTGCCAGCAGCTCTGCCCGGGGTAGGAAGCATTTT. Amino acids: CASSSARGRKHF. The rearrangement uses TRBV7-9 and TRBJ1-5; D call uncertain. V lost 4 bases, J lost 14 bases, and 15 bases lay in between. This CDR3 is 12 amino acids long. Germline assignment: CDR1 SEHNR and CDR2 FQNEAQ (reference sequence).

The gene calls are TRBV10-3 and TRBJ2-2, with D possibly TRBD1 on 6 matching bases. The V end was cut by 4 bases, the J end by 5 bases, with 11 bases between. CDR1 is ENHRY, CDR2 SYGVKD, per germline. The CDR3 loop spans 14 amino acids. CDR3 region: CAISGNRGTGELFF. CDR3 nucleotide sequence: TGTGCCATCAGTGGAAATAGGGGGACCGGGGAGCTGTTTTTT.

The rearrangement uses TRBV5-4 and TRBJ2-1, with TRBD2 identical over 11 bases. The germline V gene has CDR1 SGHNT and CDR2 YYREEE (reference sequence). This CDR3 region has 16 residues. V lost 3 bases to trimming and J lost 3 bases; unmatched junction nucleotides: 5. The CDR3 DNA reads TGTGCCAGCAGCTCACTCCTAGCGGGAGGCTACAATGAGCAGTTCTTC. Protein sequence: CASSSLLAGGYNEQFF.

The rearrangement uses TRBV6-2 or TRBV6-3 and TRBJ1-5; 9 nucleotides agree with TRBD1. In germline, CDR1 is MNHEY, CDR2 SVGEGT. Trimming took 6 bases from V and 7 from J; bases not matched to a gene: 10. The CDR3 loop spans 15 amino acids. The CDR3 bases are TGTGCCAGCAGCCGCCAGGGGACAGGGCCCCAGCCCCAGCATTTT. It encodes CASSRQGTGPQPQHF.

The chain uses TRBV5-1 and TRBJ2-3; weak D call: TRBD2 (6 bases). Germline lookup yields CDR1 SGHRS and CDR2 YFSETQ. Trimming stripped 8 bases from V and 3 bases from J, with 22 bases between. CDR3 length: 16 residues. CDR3: CASRKGLPRETDTQYF. CDR3 DNA: TGCGCCAGTAGGAAGGGTCTACCCCGGGAGACAGATACGCAGTATTTT.

The chain recombines TRBV3-1 (or the pseudogene TRBV3-2) with TRBJ1-1; 7 positions match TRBD1. After removal of 4 bases from V and 6 bases from J, the junction contained 14 bases not matched to a gene. This CDR3 region has 16 residues. Germline CDR1 and CDR2: LGHDT and YNNKEL (reference sequence). CDR3 nucleotide sequence: TGTGCCAGCAGCCCGCACCCTTCAGGGGGAAGTTCTGAAGCTTTCTTT. It is translated as CASSPHPSGGSSEAFF.

The chain combines TRBV7-6 with TRBJ1-1; D uncertain. Deletions cut 4 bases from V and 3 bases from J, with 9 bases between. Germline CDR1 is SGHVS and CDR2 is FNYEAQ. The CDR3 length is 13 residues. DNA for the CDR3: TGTGCCAGCAGCTCGGGTTTGGACACTGAAGCTTTCTTT. Translation gives CASSSGLDTEAFF. Using reference TRBV7-6 and TRBJ1-1 for the parts outside the CDR3, the full variable domain is GAGVSQSPRYKVTKRGQDVALRCDPISGHVSLYWYRQALGQGPEFLTYFNYEAQQDKSGLPNDRFSAERPEGSISTLTIQRTEQRDSAMYRCASSSGLDTEAFFGQGTRLTVV.

Remarks on this clone: The identical CDR3 is also encoded by other nucleotide sequences in the sample. This chain uses TRBV3-1 (or the pseudogene TRBV3-2) with TRBJ1-3, with 9 bases aligning to TRBD1. The germline CDR1 and CDR2 sequences are LGHDT and YNNKEL (reference sequence). With 3 bases clipped from V and 0 bases from J, the junction kept 0 bases outside the gene matches. The CDR3 covers 15 residues. In nucleotides, the CDR3 is TGTGCCAGCAGCCAGACAGGGGGCTCTGGAAACACCATATATTTT. Its translation: CASSQTGGSGNTIYF.

V usage is TRBV28 and J usage is TRBJ2-1; 11 nucleotides agree with TRBD1. V lost 6 bases and J lost 3; bases outside the gene matches: 4. CDR1 and CDR2 (germline): MDHEN, SYDVKM. There are 15 residues in the CDR3. In DNA form, the CDR3 reads TGTGCCAGCAGCACCGGGACAGGGGGCTACAATGAGCAGTTCTTC. It encodes CASSTGTGGYNEQFF.

As concerns this clone: One end of the junction fails to match germline, which may point to a read error. The J gene is TRBJ2-1, the V gene TRBV7-7; 9 positions match TRBD1. Germline V gene lookup returns CDR1 SSHAT and CDR2 FNYEAQ (reference sequence). This CDR3 has 13 residues. CDR3 nucleotide sequence: TGTGCTAGCAGCCCGGACAGGGGAAATGAGCAGTTCTTC. It yields the protein CASSPDRGNEQFF.

The rearrangement joins TRBV5-8 to TRBJ1-5, with D unclear. The CDR3 consists of 15 residues. The V gene lost 1 base and the J gene lost 6 bases, with 14 bases spanning the gap. From germline, CDR1 is SGHTS and CDR2 YDEGEE. The CDR3 region has the DNA TGTGCCAGCAGCTTGTTAGTTGGAGTGGGTCAGCCCCAGCATTTT. Translation gives CASSLLVGVGQPQHF.

This clone appeared once. The chain joins TRBV28 to TRBJ2-7, with D unresolved. The V gene's germline CDR1 is MDHEN and CDR2 SYDVKM. The length of the CDR3 is 11 residues. V lost 6 bases, J lost 3 bases, and 6 bases lay in between. This CDR3 reads CASSRLYEQYF. The CDR3 DNA follows: TGTGCCAGCAGCCGACTCTACGAGCAGTACTTC. The full variable domain, with the rest looked up from reference TRBV28 and TRBJ2-7, is DVKVTQSSRYLVKRTGEKVFLECVQDMDHENMFWYRQDPGLGLRLIYFSYDVKMKEKGDIPEGYSVSREKKERFSLILESASTNQTSMYLCASSRLYEQYFGPGTRLTVT.

The rearrangement uses TRBV7-8 and TRBJ2-1; TRBD2 matches 7 bases. Trimming cost V 5 bases and J 7 bases; bases outside gene matches: 11. CDR1 is SGHVS, CDR2 FQNEAQ, per germline. This CDR3 contains 15 residues. The CDR3 DNA is TGTGCCAGCAGCATAACCGTGACTAGCCGTAATGAGCAGTTCTTC. Its protein is CASSITVTSRNEQFF.

This clone has ten or more counts. The chain combines TRBV4-1 with TRBJ2-3; no reliable D call. The CDR3 has 14 residues. V was pared by 0 bases and J by 3 bases, with 7 bases between. Germline-derived CDR1 and CDR2 are MGHRA and YSYEKL. The CDR3 DNA reads as TGCGCCAGCAGCCAAGATCAATTTACAGATACGCAGTATTTT. Its protein is CASSQDQFTDTQYF.

The V call is TRBV24-1, the J call TRBJ2-3; 12 bases align to TRBD2. This CDR3 is 19 amino acids long. With 4 bases clipped from V and 2 bases from J, the junction kept 12 bases outside the gene matches. Germline V gives CDR1 KGHDR, CDR2 SFDVKD. CDR3: CATSETPGLAGSLTDTQYF. The CDR3 nucleotides are TGTGCCACCAGTGAAACACCGGGACTAGCGGGTTCCCTCACAGATACGCAGTATTTT.

This rearrangement joins TRBV5-1 to TRBJ1-2; TRBD1 might be the D (6 bases). The germline V gene encodes CDR1 SGHRS and CDR2 YFSETQ. V lost 4 bases and J lost 8, with 21 bases in between. The CDR3 contains 15 residues. CDR3 protein: CASSPETGSLGGYTF. Here the CDR3 DNA reads TGCGCCAGCAGCCCAGAGACAGGATCCTTAGGCGGCTACACCTTC.

The V and J genes are TRBV18 and TRBJ2-7, with D tentatively TRBD1 (6 bases). Trimming removed 3 bases at V and 0 bases at J, with 12 bases between. The CDR3 runs to 15 residues. Germline loops: CDR1 KGHSH, CDR2 LQKENI. CDR3 nucleotides: TGTGCCAGCTCACCCTCCAGGGGTCTCTCCTACGAGCAGTACTTC. Translated: CASSPSRGLSYEQYF.

This clone has only one observation. CDR3 in amino acids: CASSFLNSPLHF. The CDR3 nucleotides are TGTGCCAGCAGTTTTCTAAATTCACCCCTCCACTTT. The chain recombines TRBV28 with TRBJ1-6; D unclear. The V and J ends lost 3 bases and 7 bases respectively, with 4 bases between them. The CDR3 totals 12 residues. Germline V gene lookup returns CDR1 MDHEN and CDR2 SYDVKM.

The rearrangement joins TRBV28 to TRBJ2-3; tentatively, D is TRBD2 (6 bases). The V gene's germline CDR1 is MDHEN and CDR2 SYDVKM. The V gene lost 7 bases and the J gene lost 5 bases, with 19 bases spanning the gap. The CDR3 is 15 amino acids. The CDR3 loop is CASTSSNGGVDTQYF. CDR3 sequence (DNA): TGTGCCAGCACCAGCTCAAACGGAGGGGTAGATACGCAGTATTTT.

This clone was observed a single time. The chain links TRBV19 to TRBJ2-6, with D perhaps TRBD2 (5 bases). The germline V gene encodes CDR1 LNHDA and CDR2 SQIVND (reference sequence). This CDR3 has 18 residues. V lost 5 bases to trimming and J lost 0 bases, with 17 bases between them. The DNA of the CDR3 is TGTGCCAGTAGTCCGGGGAACTACCCAAGCTCTGGGGCCAACGTCCTGACTTTC. Its translation: CASSPGNYPSSGANVLTF.

J is TRBJ2-7 and V is TRBV5-1; D not certain. From germline, CDR1 is SGHRS and CDR2 YFSETQ. V was clipped by 4 bases and J by 5 bases, with 10 bases between them. There are 12 residues in the CDR3. This CDR3 is CASSPGVNEQYF. CDR3 nucleotide sequence: TGCGCCAGCAGCCCAGGCGTCAACGAGCAGTACTTC.

J is TRBJ2-5 and V is TRBV27; D is undetermined. This CDR3 has 13 amino acids. CDR1 and CDR2 (germline): MNHEY, SMNVEV (reference sequence). The V end was cut by 5 bases, the J end by 2 bases, with 9 bases between. CDR3 sequence reads: CASSPLNQETQYF. CDR3 coding DNA: TGTGCCAGCAGTCCCTTAAATCAAGAGACCCAGTACTTC.

The chain uses TRBV19 and TRBJ1-5; TRBD1 might be the D (6 bases). Trimming left V 1 base short and J 3 bases short, with 10 bases between. CDR1 and CDR2 (germline): LNHDA, SQIVND (reference sequence). The CDR3 is 15 amino acids. This chain's CDR3 is CASSIGGTNNQPQHF. DNA of the CDR3: TGTGCCAGTAGTATAGGTGGGACAAACAATCAGCCCCAGCATTTT.

The CDR3 DNA follows: TGTGCCATCAGGGGGGACAGCCATACTACAGATACGCAGTATTTT. Translation gives CAIRGDSHTTDTQYF. V usage is TRBV10-3 and J usage is TRBJ2-3; 7 positions match TRBD1. With 6 bases clipped from V and 3 bases from J, the junction kept 9 bases outside the gene matches. The CDR3 runs to 15 residues. Germline V gene sequence: CDR1 ENHRY, CDR2 SYGVKD.

V gene TRBV29-1 combines with J gene TRBJ1-1, with D uncertain. Germline CDR1 and CDR2: SQVTM and ANQGSEA. The ends were cut back, 0 bases at V and 0 bases at J, with 5 bases in the middle. CDR3 size: 13 residues. The CDR3 is CSVEDRLNTEAFF. CDR3 coding DNA: TGCAGCGTTGAAGACAGGTTGAACACTGAAGCTTTCTTT.

The chain joins TRBV3-1 (or the pseudogene TRBV3-2) to TRBJ2-3; 7 bases line up with TRBD2. The CDR3 runs to 13 residues. Germline V lookup: CDR1 LGHDT, CDR2 YNNKEL (reference sequence). V gave up 8 bases and J gave up 3 bases; unmatched junction bases: 5. The CDR3 DNA sequence: TGTGCCAGCGGCGGGAGAAAGACAGATACGCAGTATTTT. Translation gives CASGGRKTDTQYF.